This TCR beta chain stems from a study of T cells after yellow fever vaccination. Each CDR3 protein gets one entry after TCRdb re-called the 5' RACE reads with MiXCR. The table has 200,000 to 300,000 distinct CDR3 sequences, approximately 3.8% seen once. This clonotype was detected a few times. The germline CDR1 and CDR2 sequences are LNHDA and SQIVND (reference sequence). V was shortened by 6 bases and J by 7 bases, with 19 bases between the two germline ends. The CDR3 runs to 16 residues. This receptor was obtained from a man between 18 and 35 years old who received the YFV17D yellow fever vaccine. Material: PBMCs, obtained 15 days after the yellow fever booster vaccination. The rearrangement joins TRBV19 to TRBJ1-6, with D possibly TRBD1 on 5 matching bases. CDR3: CASSQDPRDVNSPLHF. The CDR3 nucleotides read TGTGCCAGTAGCCAGGACCCGCGGGACGTCAATTCACCCCTCCACTTT.